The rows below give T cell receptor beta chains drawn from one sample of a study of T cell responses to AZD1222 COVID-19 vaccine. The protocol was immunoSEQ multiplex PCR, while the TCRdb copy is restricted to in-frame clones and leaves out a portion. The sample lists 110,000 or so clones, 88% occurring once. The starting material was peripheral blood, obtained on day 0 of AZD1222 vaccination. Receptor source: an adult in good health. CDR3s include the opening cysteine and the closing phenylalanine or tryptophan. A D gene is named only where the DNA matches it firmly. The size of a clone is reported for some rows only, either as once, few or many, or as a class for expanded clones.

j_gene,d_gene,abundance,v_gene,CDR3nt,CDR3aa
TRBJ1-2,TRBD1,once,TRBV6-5,TGTGCCAGCAACGGACAGGGGGACTATGGCTACACCTTC,CASNGQGDYGYTF
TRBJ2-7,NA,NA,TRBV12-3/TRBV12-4,TGTGCCAGCAAGCTAGGGTCATTGTACGAGCAGTACTTC,CASKLGSLYEQYF
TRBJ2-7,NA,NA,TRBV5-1,TGCGCCAGCAGCTTGGGACCGGCCCCCTACGAGCAGTACTTC,CASSLGPAPYEQYF
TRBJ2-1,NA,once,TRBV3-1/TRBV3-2,TGTGCCAGCAGCCAAGAGCGTGAGCAGTTCTTC,CASSQEREQFF
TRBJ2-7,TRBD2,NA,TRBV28,TGTGCCAGCAGTCACTTGACTAGCGGGAGTTTCCACGAGCAGTACTTC,CASSHLTSGSFHEQYF
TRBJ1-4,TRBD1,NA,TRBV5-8,TGTGCCAGCAGCCGCCCAGGGGGCGGTGAAAAACTGTTTTTT,CASSRPGGGEKLFF
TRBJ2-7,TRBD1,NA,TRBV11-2,TGTGCCAGCAGCCTGGGGACAGGGCTCTACGAGCAGTACTTC,CASSLGTGLYEQYF
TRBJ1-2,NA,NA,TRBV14,TGTGCCAGCAGCCAAGGTTCGGCAGAACTCTATGGCTACACCTTC,CASSQGSAELYGYTF
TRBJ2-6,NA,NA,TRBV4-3,TGCGCCAGCAGCCGGGGTATCTACAGCTCTGGGGCCAACGTCCTGACTTTC,CASSRGIYSSGANVLTF
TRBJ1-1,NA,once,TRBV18,TGTGCCAGCTCACTGGTCGGGACTGAAGCTTTCTTT,CASSLVGTEAFF
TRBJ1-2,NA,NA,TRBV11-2,TGTGCCAGCAGCTTAGTGTTCAGCTATGGCTACACCTTC,CASSLVFSYGYTF
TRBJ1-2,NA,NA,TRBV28,TGTGCCAGCAGTCCTACAGGCACTGGCTACACCTTC,CASSPTGTGYTF
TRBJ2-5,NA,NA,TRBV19,TGTGCCACTGGCGCGGAGACCCAGTACTTC,CATGAETQYF
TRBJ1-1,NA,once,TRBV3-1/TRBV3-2,TGTGCCAGCAGCCAAGGGTTGAGACTCCGGTCTGGGGTAGCTTTCTTT,CASSQGLRLRSGVAFF
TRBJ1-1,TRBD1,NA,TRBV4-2,TGTGCCAGCAGCCAAGGGGGACAGGTGAACACTGAAGCTTTCTTT,CASSQGGQVNTEAFF
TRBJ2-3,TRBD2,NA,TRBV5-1,TGCGCCAGCAGCCTTAGCGGGAGAATAGTAGATACGCAGTATTTT,CASSLSGRIVDTQYF
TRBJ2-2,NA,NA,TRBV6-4,TGTGCCAGCAGTGCCAGCGAGAACACCGGGGAGCTGTTTTTT,CASSASENTGELFF
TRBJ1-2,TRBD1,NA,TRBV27,TGTGCCAGCAGTCCCGTCCCGGGACAGGGTTGGTATGGCTACACCTTC,CASSPVPGQGWYGYTF
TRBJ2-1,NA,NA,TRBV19,TGTGCCAGTAGTATCGGGTGGAATGAGCAGTTCTTC,CASSIGWNEQFF
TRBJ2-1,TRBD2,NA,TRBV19,TGTGCCAGTAGGGAGACTAGCGGTTCGTACAATGAGCAGTTCTTC,CASRETSGSYNEQFF
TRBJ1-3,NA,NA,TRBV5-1,TGCGCCAGCAGCTTTTCCCCACACGGCTCTGGAAACACCATATATTTT,CASSFSPHGSGNTIYF
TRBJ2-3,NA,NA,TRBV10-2,TGCGCCAGCAGTTGGGACGACCCCACAGATACGCAGTATTTT,CASSWDDPTDTQYF
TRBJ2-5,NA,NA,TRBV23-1,TGCGCCAGCAGTCGTAGGGGAGGAGGTTGTTTGGAGACCCAGTACTTC,CASSRRGGGCLETQYF
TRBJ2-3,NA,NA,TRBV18,TGTGCCAGCTCACTTACCTTGTCAGCGCCAGATACGCAGTATTTT,CASSLTLSAPDTQYF
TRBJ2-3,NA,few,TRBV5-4,TGTGCCAGCAGCTTGGCCCTCAGTAGGGGAGATACGCAGTATTTT,CASSLALSRGDTQYF
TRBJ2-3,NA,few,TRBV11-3,TGTGCCAGCAGCCAAAGGGGGGGGGTGGCAGATACGCAGTATTTT,CASSQRGGVADTQYF
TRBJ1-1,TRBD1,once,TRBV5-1,TGCGCCAGCAGCTCGGGACAGGGCTCCACTGAAGCTTTCTTT,CASSSGQGSTEAFF
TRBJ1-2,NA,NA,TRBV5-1,TGCGCCAGCAGCTTGGCCTTCACCTCTGGCTATGGCTACACCTTC,CASSLAFTSGYGYTF
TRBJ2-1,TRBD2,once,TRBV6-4,TGTGCCAGCAGAGGGACTAACTACAATGAGCAGTTCTTC,CASRGTNYNEQFF
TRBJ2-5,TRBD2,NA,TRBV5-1,TGCGCCAGCAGACGGGCTAGCGGGAGGAGCCAGTACTTC,CASRRASGRSQYF
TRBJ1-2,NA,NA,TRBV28,TGTGCCAGCAGCATGGACGAGGTCTATGGCTACACCTTC,CASSMDEVYGYTF
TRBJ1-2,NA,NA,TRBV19,TGTGCCAGTAGGCGACAGGAAAATTATGGCTACACCTTC,CASRRQENYGYTF
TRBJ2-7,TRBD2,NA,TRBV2,TGTGCCAGCAGCCAACTAGCGGGGGGCTACGAGCAGTACTTC,CASSQLAGGYEQYF
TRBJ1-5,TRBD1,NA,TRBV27,TGTGCCAGTTCGAGGGGGCCCAATCAGCCCCAGCATTTT,CASSRGPNQPQHF
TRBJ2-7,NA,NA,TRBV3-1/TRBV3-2,TGTGCCAGCAGCCAATCGGACGGTACGGGCGAGCAGTACTTC,CASSQSDGTGEQYF
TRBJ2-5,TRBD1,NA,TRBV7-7,TGTGCTAGCAGGATCACAGGGGCCCCGGGTGAGACCCAGTACTTC,CASRITGAPGETQYF
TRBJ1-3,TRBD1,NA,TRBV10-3,TGTGCCATCAGACTAACAGGGGGCGATTCTGGAAACACCATATATTTT,CAIRLTGGDSGNTIYF
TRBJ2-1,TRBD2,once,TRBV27,TGTGCCAGCAGTTCCGCGGGGGTCTACAATGAGCAGTTCTTC,CASSSAGVYNEQFF
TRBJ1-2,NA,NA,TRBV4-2,TGTGCCAGCAGCCAAGATATCTTGGGAGGCTACACCTTC,CASSQDILGGYTF
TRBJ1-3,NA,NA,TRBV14,TGTGCCAGCAGCCAAGCCGGGGCTGGAAACACCATATATTTT,CASSQAGAGNTIYF
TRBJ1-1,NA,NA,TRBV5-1,TGCGCCAGCAGCTTGGAGTCGGGAAACACTGAAGCTTTCTTT,CASSLESGNTEAFF
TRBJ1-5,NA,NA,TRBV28,TGTGCCAGCAGTTTTCCCCGACAATTCGGAAGCAATCAGCCCCAGCATTTT,CASSFPRQFGSNQPQHF
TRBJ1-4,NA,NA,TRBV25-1,TGTGCCAGCAGCGCCCGGACAGTTGCAACTAATGAAAAACTGTTTTTT,CASSARTVATNEKLFF
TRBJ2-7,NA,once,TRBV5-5,TGTGCCAGCAGCTCGCGTAGGTCTAGCGACGAGCAGTACTTC,CASSSRRSSDEQYF
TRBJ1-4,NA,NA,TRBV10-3,TGTGCCATCAGTGAGTCCGCAGGTGGCACTAATGAAAAACTGTTTTTT,CAISESAGGTNEKLFF
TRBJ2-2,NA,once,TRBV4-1,TGCGCCAGCAGCCAAGTTCAGGGAACCCGGGAGCTGTTTTTT,CASSQVQGTRELFF